The 21 T cell receptor beta chains in this list originate from one sample, sequenced in a study of blood T cell repertoires in COVID-19. The table came from immunoSEQ multiplex PCR; TCRdb's copy has only in-frame clones and leaves some out. The profile shows roughly 320,000 clones, roughly 90% of them singletons. Sequenced material: PBMCs or T cells enriched from blood (not recorded which). The receptors derive from a woman aged 25-40 years who had been exposed to COVID-19.

This chain joins TRBV19 and TRBJ2-2; D remains ambiguous. With 1 base removed from V and 7 bases from J, the gap between germline ends came to 10 bases. This CDR3 spans 14 amino acids. CDR1 LNHDA and CDR2 SQIVND come from the germline V gene (reference sequence). The CDR3 protein is CASSIAGAGGELFF. The CDR3 DNA follows: TGTGCCAGTAGTATAGCAGGTGCTGGCGGGGAGCTGTTTTTT.

The genes are TRBV5-4 and TRBJ1-1, with D uncertain. Trimming removed 3 bases from V and 6 bases from J, with 15 bases in between. The V gene's germline CDR1 is SGHNT and CDR2 YYREEE (reference sequence). The CDR3 runs to 14 residues. This CDR3 reads CASSSKILDAEAFF. Here the CDR3 DNA reads TGTGCCAGCAGCTCTAAGATCCTAGATGCTGAAGCTTTCTTT.

The gene calls are TRBV5-6 and TRBJ1-2; TRBD1 agrees at 7 bases. Germline CDR1 reads SGHDT; CDR2 reads YYEEEE. This CDR3 contains 13 residues. Trimming took 2 bases from V and 8 from J; bases not matched to a gene: 6. The CDR3 nucleotides are TGTGCCAGCAGCTTTGGACAGGTGGAAGGCTACACCTTC. It codes for CASSFGQVEGYTF.

CDR3 DNA: TGTGCCAGCAGTTCAGCGGCTAATTCACCCCTCCACTTT. Its translation: CASSSAANSPLHF. This chain links TRBV7-6 with TRBJ1-6; D is uncertain. Germline assignment: CDR1 SGHVS and CDR2 FNYEAQ. This CDR3 comprises 13 residues. Trimming removed 6 bases from V and 6 bases from J, with 9 bases in between.

V is TRBV5-1 and J is TRBJ2-7; maybe TRBD2 (6 bases). Per germline, CDR1 SGHRS and CDR2 YFSETQ. CDR3 length: 13 residues. V lost 0 bases, J lost 6 bases, and 10 bases lay in between. Here the CDR3 DNA reads TGCGCCAGCAGCTTGGCTAGCGAAGGCGAGCAGTACTTC. It is translated as CASSLASEGEQYF.

The gene calls are TRBV6-6 and TRBJ2-7, with a tentative D call TRBD2 (6 bases). Trimming stripped 2 bases from V and 1 base from J, with 15 bases between. The germline V gene encodes CDR1 MNHNY and CDR2 SVGAGI (reference sequence). This CDR3 has 16 amino acids. The CDR3 reads CASSYPEGGESYEQYF. The CDR3 bases are TGTGCCAGCAGTTACCCGGAGGGCGGCGAATCCTACGAGCAGTACTTC.

This clone is a singleton in its sample. The chain couples TRBV5-1 to TRBJ2-5, with 9 nucleotides matching TRBD2. The V gene end was trimmed by 3 bases and the J gene end by 5 bases; junction bases not matched to a gene: 5. The CDR3 runs 14 residues. The germline gives CDR1 SGHRS, CDR2 YFSETQ. The CDR3 DNA sequence: TGCGCCAGCAGCTGGCGGGGGGGTGAGGAGACCCAGTACTTC. This codes for CASSWRGGEETQYF.

The chain is built from TRBV5-4 and TRBJ1-4; 8 bases fit TRBD1. Germline values: CDR1 SGHNT, CDR2 YYREEE (reference sequence). The CDR3 has 15 residues. Trimming at V came to 3 bases and at J to 0 bases, leaving 1 base not matched to a gene. CDR3 protein: CASSSQGATNEKLFF. CDR3 nucleotides: TGTGCCAGCAGCTCACAGGGGGCAACTAATGAAAAACTGTTTTTT.

V usage is TRBV5-4 and J usage is TRBJ1-6; 7 nucleotides match TRBD1. V lost 6 bases and J lost 8; bases outside the gene matches: 5. Germline-derived CDR1 and CDR2 are SGHNT and YYREEE (reference sequence). The length of the CDR3 is 13 residues. The CDR3 loop is CASNQGGHSPLHF. The CDR3 DNA reads as TGTGCCAGCAACCAGGGGGGTCATTCACCCCTCCACTTT.

The chain couples TRBV3-1 (or the pseudogene TRBV3-2) to TRBJ2-7; 7 bases are a match to TRBD1. Per the germline V gene, CDR1 is LGHDT and CDR2 is YNNKEL (reference sequence). CDR3 length equals 16 residues. Unmatched junction bases numbered 13, after V lost 0 bases and J lost 8 bases. CDR3 in amino acids: CASSQDVGTASLKQYF. The CDR3 DNA is TGTGCCAGCAGCCAAGATGTCGGGACAGCAAGTTTGAAGCAGTACTTC.

J is TRBJ1-5 and V is TRBV27; 9 positions agree with TRBD1. The V gene end was trimmed by 3 bases and the J gene end by 4 bases; junction bases not matched to a gene: 4. CDR1 is MNHEY and CDR2 is SMNVEV in the germline V gene (reference sequence). The CDR3 contains 15 residues. CDR3 in DNA: TGTGCCAGCAGTTTTTTTGGGACAGGGAATCAGCCCCAGCATTTT. Translation gives CASSFFGTGNQPQHF.

The chain is built from TRBV7-9 and TRBJ1-2; tentatively, D is TRBD1 (5 bases). Trimming removed 2 bases at V and 7 bases at J, with 11 bases between. Per germline, CDR1 SEHNR and CDR2 FQNEAQ (reference sequence). The CDR3 has 13 amino acids. This CDR3 is CASSLSGSGGYTF. The CDR3 coding sequence is TGTGCCAGCAGCTTATCAGGGTCAGGTGGCTACACCTTC.

This clone appeared a single time. This rearrangement joins TRBV7-2 to TRBJ1-2, with 7 bases aligning to TRBD1. Germline CDR1 and CDR2: SGHTA and FQGNSA. V dropped 5 bases and J dropped 4; count of bases not matched to a gene: 4. The CDR3 extends over 13 amino acids. Here the CDR3 reads CASSQQGRYGYTF. For the CDR3, the DNA is TGTGCCAGCAGCCAACAGGGGCGCTATGGCTACACCTTC.

The rearrangement uses TRBV5-6 and TRBJ1-5; possibly TRBD1 for D (6 bases). Germline V lookup: CDR1 SGHDT, CDR2 YYEEEE. The V end lost 4 bases, the J end lost 10 bases, and 15 bases lay between the germline ends. The CDR3 loop spans 13 amino acids. CDR3 loop: CASSARGGRPQHF. CDR3 coding DNA: TGTGCCAGCAGCGCGCGGGGGGGCCGACCCCAGCATTTT.

V is TRBV3-1 (or the pseudogene TRBV3-2) and J is TRBJ1-6; D ambiguous. CDR1 is LGHDT, CDR2 YNNKEL, per germline (reference sequence). The V gene lost 4 bases and the J gene lost 0 bases, with 10 bases spanning the gap. The CDR3 is made up of 16 amino acids. This CDR3 is CASSPPRGSYNSPLHF. In DNA, the CDR3 is TGTGCCAGCAGCCCCCCCCGGGGCTCCTATAATTCACCCCTCCACTTT.

The chain links TRBV4-1 to TRBJ2-3, with 14 bases that match TRBD2. Trimming at V came to 6 bases and at J to 1 base, leaving 3 bases not matched to a gene. Per the germline V gene, CDR1 is MGHRA and CDR2 is YSYEKL. CDR3 size: 16 residues. CDR3 nucleotides: TGCGCCAGCAGGCCGACTAGCGGGGGGGGCACAGATACGCAGTATTTT. Amino acids: CASRPTSGGGTDTQYF.

The chain joins TRBV19 to TRBJ1-3; no definite D call. In germline, CDR1 is LNHDA, CDR2 SQIVND (reference sequence). CDR3 size: 14 residues. The ends were cut back, 7 bases at V and 0 bases at J, with 10 bases in the middle. CDR3 coding DNA: TGTGCCAGTATCCCAAAACTCTCTGGAAACACCATATATTTT. Translation: CASIPKLSGNTIYF.

The V and J genes are TRBV15 and TRBJ1-6, with TRBD1 matching over 7 bases. The V gene end was trimmed by 0 bases and the J gene end by 8 bases; junction bases not matched to a gene: 10. The CDR3 consists of 17 residues. The germline CDR1 and CDR2 sequences are LNHNV and YYDKDF (reference sequence). DNA of the CDR3: TGTGCCACCAGCAGAGATAGGGTGACAGGGATGGATTCACCCCTCCACTTT. Protein sequence: CATSRDRVTGMDSPLHF.

The chain links TRBV9 to TRBJ1-2, with D possibly being TRBD1 (5 bases). The germline CDR1 and CDR2 sequences are SGDLS and YYNGEE. Trimming took 2 bases from V and 7 from J, leaving 12 bases between them. The CDR3 consists of 13 residues. CDR3 DNA sequence: TGTGCCAGCAGCGTGCCAGGGTATACTGGCTACACCTTC. It encodes CASSVPGYTGYTF.

This chain joins TRBV4-1 and TRBJ1-1; 8 nucleotides match TRBD1. This CDR3 has 13 residues. The junction had 7 bases not matched to a gene; V was cut back by 2 bases and J by 11 bases. The V gene's germline CDR1 is MGHRA and CDR2 YSYEKL. In DNA, the CDR3 is TGCGCCAGCAGCCAACTGCAGGGGGCGGGTGCTTTCTTT. Amino acid sequence: CASSQLQGAGAFF.

Of note for this clone: Because the CDR3 is missing its conserved closing phenylalanine or tryptophan, this is likely a read error. The DNA is left out, because the CDR3 cannot be placed on it with certainty; the CDR3 is given as TCRdb lists it. The chain uses TRBV20-1 and TRBJ1-2; TRBD1 was called by the table and not checked on the DNA. CDR1 and CDR2 (germline): DFQATT, SNEGSKA (reference sequence). The CDR3 spans 11 residues, counting both ends. The CDR3 spells CSARGARTGEL.